These 14 T cell receptor beta chains originate from one sample sequenced in a study of T-cell reconstitution after alpha-beta-depleted transplantation in children. The library targeted TCRbeta and was prepared with unique molecular identifiers. TCRdb re-called the PCR reads through MiXCR, storing one row per CDR3 protein. Seen here are about 360,000 distinct CDR3 sequences, more than 10% observed once, and the top ten hold roughly 4.3%. Sequencing used PBMCs, obtained from the stem cell graft. Every receptor here comes from a human donor who donated a stem cell graft to a child with Fanconi anemia.

This clonotype was counted only a few times. The chain combines TRBV5-1 with TRBJ2-1; 7 nucleotides match TRBD1. J lost 6 bases, V lost 3 bases, and 6 bases had no gene match. The germline V gene encodes CDR1 SGHRS and CDR2 YFSETQ. The CDR3 has 14 residues. The CDR3 protein is CASSSTNRGNEQFF. In DNA form, the CDR3 reads TGCGCCAGCAGCTCTACTAACAGGGGCAATGAGCAGTTCTTC.

This clonotype was counted between two and nine times. CDR3 bases: TGTGCCAGCAGCTCAAGACACATGAACACTGAAGCTTTCTTT. Protein: CASSSRHMNTEAFF. The J gene is TRBJ1-1, the V gene TRBV11-2; D is uncertain. The germline V gene encodes CDR1 SGHAT and CDR2 FQNNGV. The CDR3 extends over 14 amino acids. V gave up 4 bases and J gave up 0 bases, with 9 bases separating them.

This clonotype showed up many times. This rearrangement joins TRBV6-2 or TRBV6-3 to TRBJ1-1; no clear D. This CDR3 contains 15 residues. Germline V gives CDR1 MNHEY, CDR2 SVGEGT. V was trimmed by 0 bases and J by 0 bases, leaving 8 bases between them. Here the CDR3 DNA reads TGTGCCAGCAGTTACTCGAATACTATGAACACTGAAGCTTTCTTT. Translation gives CASSYSNTMNTEAFF.

This sequence joins TRBV7-9 and TRBJ2-5; D not certain. The CDR3 has 12 residues. CDR1 is SEHNR, CDR2 FQNEAQ, per germline (reference sequence). The V and J ends lost 6 bases and 2 bases respectively, with 7 bases between them. Written as DNA, the CDR3 is TGTGCCAGCAGGCTAATACAAGAGACCCAGTACTTC. It translates to CASRLIQETQYF.

This clonotype was observed a handful of times. The rearrangement links TRBV5-1 to TRBJ2-3; D ambiguous. Germline V lookup: CDR1 SGHRS, CDR2 YFSETQ. The CDR3 totals 13 residues. V lost 3 bases to trimming and J lost 5 bases, with 10 bases between them. In DNA, the CDR3 is TGCGCCAGCAGCTCGGAACCTTTAGATACGCAGTATTTT. Translated, it gives CASSSEPLDTQYF.

This clonotype showed up many times. This chain uses TRBV15 with TRBJ2-1; TRBD1 agrees at 8 bases. This CDR3 comprises 13 residues. The germline V gene has CDR1 LNHNV and CDR2 YYDKDF (reference sequence). Trimming cost V 2 bases and J 14 bases; bases outside gene matches: 8. CDR3 in DNA: TGTGCCACCAGCAGACAGACAGGGGACGCAAAGTTCTTC. It encodes CATSRQTGDAKFF.

In this sample, this clonotype turned up a few times. J is TRBJ2-3 and V is TRBV4-3, with D unclear. CDR3 length: 13 residues. V dropped 0 bases and J dropped 7 bases, with 8 bases sitting between them. Germline V CDR1 and CDR2: LGHNA, YSLEER. In nucleotides, the CDR3 is TGCGCCAGCAGCCAAGATCGATTAAATACGCAGTATTTT. It yields the protein CASSQDRLNTQYF.

This clonotype has just a few counts. The chain combines TRBV20-1 with TRBJ1-1; 10 bases match TRBD1. The J segment lost 1 base and the V segment lost 5 bases, leaving 10 bases of the junction unmatched. CDR1 DFQATT and CDR2 SNEGSKA come from the germline V gene (reference sequence). This CDR3 is built from 16 residues. In nucleotides, the CDR3 is TGCAGTGCTCCGACCGTGGGACAGGGGTCGAACACTGAAGCTTTCTTT. Translating it yields CSAPTVGQGSNTEAFF.

This clonotype occurred many times. This chain links TRBV6-1 with TRBJ1-6; D gene unclear. Trimming shortened V by 6 bases and J by 8 bases, and 11 bases separated the two germline ends. The length of the CDR3 is 13 residues. Germline loops: CDR1 MNHNS, CDR2 SASEGT. Written as DNA, the CDR3 is TGTGCCAGCAGCCGGGTTGTCGATTCACCCCTCCACTTT. Translated: CASSRVVDSPLHF.

This clonotype was counted between two and nine times. The rearrangement uses TRBV6-1 and TRBJ2-6; the D is unclear. Germline loops: CDR1 MNHNS, CDR2 SASEGT. V was cut by 10 bases and J by 0 bases, with 10 bases left in between. The CDR3 runs 14 residues. The CDR3 DNA is TGTGCCACCTGGTCGACCTCTGGGGCCAACGTCCTGACTTTC. Protein product: CATWSTSGANVLTF.

The V call is TRBV7-2, the J call TRBJ1-5; D ambiguous. V was trimmed by 2 bases and J by 7 bases, leaving 6 bases between them. CDR1 is SGHTA, CDR2 FQGNSA, per germline. The CDR3 runs to 12 residues. CDR3 protein: CASSLMGQPQHF. The CDR3 DNA sequence: TGTGCCAGCAGCTTAATGGGGCAGCCCCAGCATTTT. Looking up the rest from reference TRBV7-2 and TRBJ1-5 gives the full variable domain: GAGVSQSPSNKVTEKGKDVELRCDPISGHTALYWYRQSLGQGLEFLIYFQGNSAPDKSGLPSDRFSAERTGGSVSTLTIQRTQQEDSAVYLCASSLMGQPQHFGDGTRLSIL.

This clonotype appeared many times. CDR3 amino acids: CASSLAETFDTQYF. The DNA of the CDR3 is TGTGCCAGCAGCTTAGCGGAGACCTTCGATACGCAGTATTTT. The chain is built from TRBV7-2 and TRBJ2-3; no clear D gene. V was shortened by 0 bases and J by 6 bases, with 10 bases between the two germline ends. The CDR3 contains 14 residues. Germline values: CDR1 SGHTA, CDR2 FQGNSA. The full variable domain, rest sourced from reference TRBV7-2 and TRBJ2-3, is GAGVSQSPSNKVTEKGKDVELRCDPISGHTALYWYRQSLGQGLEFLIYFQGNSAPDKSGLPSDRFSAERTGGSVSTLTIQRTQQEDSAVYLCASSLAETFDTQYFGPGTRLTVL.

This clonotype was seen ten or more times. V gene TRBV12-3 or TRBV12-4 combines with J gene TRBJ1-6; TRBD1 agrees at 8 bases. V lost 5 bases to trimming and J lost 7 bases; unmatched junction nucleotides: 4. The CDR3 is made up of 14 amino acids. In DNA form, the CDR3 reads TGTGCCAGCAGTCCCACAGGGGGGAATTCACCCCTCCACTTT. Its translation is CASSPTGGNSPLHF.

This clonotype appeared a few times. This sequence joins TRBV20-1 and TRBJ1-4; tentatively, D is TRBD1 (5 bases). The germline CDR1 and CDR2 sequences are DFQATT and SNEGSKA (reference sequence). V gave up 0 bases and J gave up 4 bases, with 12 bases separating them. The CDR3 contains 15 residues. The CDR3 spells CSARDAGTDNEKLFF. CDR3 bases: TGCAGTGCTAGAGACGCCGGGACGGATAATGAAAAACTGTTTTTT.